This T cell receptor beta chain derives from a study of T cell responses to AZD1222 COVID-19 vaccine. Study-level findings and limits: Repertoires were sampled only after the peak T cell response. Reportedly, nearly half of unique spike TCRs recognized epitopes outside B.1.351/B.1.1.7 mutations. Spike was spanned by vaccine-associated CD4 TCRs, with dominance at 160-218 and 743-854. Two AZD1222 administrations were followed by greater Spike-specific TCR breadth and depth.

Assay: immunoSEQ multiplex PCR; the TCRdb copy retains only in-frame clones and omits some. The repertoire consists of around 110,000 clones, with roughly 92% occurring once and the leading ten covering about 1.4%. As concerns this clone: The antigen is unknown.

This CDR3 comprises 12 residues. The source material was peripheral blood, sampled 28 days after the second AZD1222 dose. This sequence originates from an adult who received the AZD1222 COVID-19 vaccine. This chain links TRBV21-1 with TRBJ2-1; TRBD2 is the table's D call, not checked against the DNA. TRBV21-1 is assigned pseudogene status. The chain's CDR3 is CAIKEVGNEQFF. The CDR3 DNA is TGTGCCATAAAGGAGGTTGGCAATGAGCAGTTCTTC.